This TCR beta chain was retrieved from a study of Ad26.COV2.S vaccination and SARS-CoV-2 variants. Background on the study: Administration of Ad26.COV2.S was intramuscular, either once or twice 56 days apart. General observations from the study: The study found similar non-spike TCR breadth in vaccine and placebo recipients.

TCRdb's copy holds only in-frame clones and misses some; the assay was immunoSEQ multiplex PCR. This table holds approximately 360,000 clones, around four fifths found once. Germline values: CDR1 MNHEY, CDR2 SVGAGI. Trimming took 6 bases from V and 0 from J, leaving 12 bases between them. The CDR3 length is 15 residues. Of note for this clone: Its matching antigen is unknown.

Described treatment: roughly 19 received Ad26.COV2.S at low or high dose, single or two shots; 5 received placebo; per-sample allocation not given. All samples were drawn on day 63, counting from the first vaccine or placebo injection. Aged 18-55 years, donor was enrolled in Boston in 2020. Sample: peripheral blood, taken in a trial of Ad26.COV2.S vaccine versus placebo. The receptor was derived from a person between 18 and 65 years old who received the Ad26.COV2.S COVID-19 vaccine or a placebo. J is TRBJ2-1 and V is TRBV6-5; tentatively, D is TRBD2 (5 bases). The DNA for the CDR3 is TGTGCCAGCAGGGGAGACTTAAGCTCCTACAATGAGCAGTTCTTC. This sequence encodes CASRGDLSSYNEQFF.